Shown below are 16 T cell receptor beta chains from a single sample sequenced in a study of PD-L1 blockade in urothelial cancer. Measured with immunoSEQ multiplex PCR; TCRdb has only the in-frame clones, and not every one. The sample contains about 110,000 clones, 70% to 85% of which appear only once. The source was PBMCs, collected around atezolizumab (anti-PD-L1) treatment. The source is a man aged 45-65 years with urothelial cancer.

The rearrangement links TRBV28 to TRBJ2-5, with a weak D call TRBD2 (8 bases). The CDR3 is 18 amino acids. Germline loops: CDR1 MDHEN, CDR2 SYDVKM. V was pared by 8 bases and J by 7 bases, with 32 bases between. CDR3 amino acids: CASGTGVDPGGPPGTQYF. The CDR3 nucleotides read TGTGCCAGCGGAACAGGGGTCGATCCGGGAGGGCCCCCGGGGACCCAGTACTTC.

This chain connects TRBV18 to TRBJ1-1; tentative D call: TRBD1 (6 bases). This CDR3 contains 14 residues. Germline values: CDR1 KGHSH, CDR2 LQKENI. V lost 7 bases to trimming and J lost 8 bases, with 20 bases between them. This CDR3 reads CASLPRGPKREAFF. DNA for the CDR3: TGTGCCAGCTTACCCAGGGGACCCAAACGGGAAGCTTTCTTT.

This clone appeared a few times. A read error may produce the germline difference seen at one junction end. The V and J genes are TRBV6-5 and TRBJ1-1, with TRBD1 matching 11 bases. Germline V lookup: CDR1 MNHEY, CDR2 SVGAGI. This CDR3 is 13 amino acids long. CDR3 amino acids: CASSYSSGTGGKF. The DNA for the CDR3 is TGTGCCAGCAGTTACTCCTCCGGGACAGGGGGGAAGTTT.

The chain joins TRBV27 to TRBJ2-1; no firm D call. Trimming cost V 3 bases and J 5 bases, with 5 bases left between them. The CDR3 spans 12 residues. Germline values: CDR1 MNHEY, CDR2 SMNVEV (reference sequence). The CDR3 DNA reads TGTGCCAGCAGTTTCCCAAACAATGAGCAGTTCTTC. Its protein is CASSFPNNEQFF.

The J gene is TRBJ1-1, the V gene TRBV4-2, with 11 bases lining up with TRBD1. The ends lost 2 bases at V and 1 base at J; junction bases unmatched: 9. The germline V gene has CDR1 LGHNA and CDR2 YNFKEQ. CDR3 size: 18 residues. The CDR3 coding sequence is TGTGCCAGCAGCCAATGGGGAACCGGGACAGGGGGGAACACTGAAGCTTTCTTT. This sequence encodes CASSQWGTGTGGNTEAFF.

The chain uses TRBV28 and TRBJ2-3; 12 bases line up with TRBD2. Germline CDR1 MDHEN, CDR2 SYDVKM. V shed 7 bases, J shed 2 bases, and the junction held 7 bases outside the gene matches. CDR3 length: 16 residues. CDR3 in amino acids: CASTRTSGKPTDTQYF. The CDR3 DNA reads TGTGCCAGCACCCGGACTAGCGGGAAACCCACAGATACGCAGTATTTT.

V gene TRBV9 combines with J gene TRBJ2-7; weak D call: TRBD2 (5 bases). Trimming removed 4 bases at V and 0 bases at J, with 14 bases between. Germline-derived CDR1 and CDR2 are SGDLS and YYNGEE. CDR3 length: 15 residues. The CDR3 DNA follows: TGTGCCAGCAGCCCTGGAGGCAGGACCTCCTACGAGCAGTACTTC. Translating gives CASSPGGRTSYEQYF.

J is TRBJ1-2 and V is TRBV28; a weak D match, TRBD1 (6 bases). The length of the CDR3 is 15 residues. The ends were cut back, 3 bases at V and 5 bases at J, with 16 bases in the middle. Germline CDR1 and CDR2: MDHEN and SYDVKM. CDR3 DNA: TGTGCCAGCAGTTTGACAGGATTGACCTTTTATGGCTACACCTTC. It is translated as CASSLTGLTFYGYTF.

This sequence joins TRBV11-2 and TRBJ1-2; TRBD1 is a possible D gene (6 bases). From germline, CDR1 is SGHAT and CDR2 FQNNGV. The CDR3 consists of 14 residues. Trimming cost V 5 bases and J 4 bases, with 14 bases left between them. The DNA of the CDR3 is TGTGCCAGCAGCCCCCAGGGGATGCCCTATGGCTACACCTTC. Translated, it gives CASSPQGMPYGYTF.

CDR3 residues: CASSLDPQDLNEKLFF. CDR3 DNA sequence: TGTGCCAGCAGCTTAGACCCACAGGATTTAAATGAAAAACTGTTTTTT. The chain couples TRBV7-6 to TRBJ1-4, with TRBD1 as a possible D gene (5 bases). CDR3 length: 16 residues. In germline, CDR1 is SGHVS, CDR2 FNYEAQ. V lost 1 base and J lost 5, with 14 bases in between.

This clone was picked up one time. The chain combines TRBV27 with TRBJ2-7, with unresolved D. With 5 bases removed from V and 2 bases from J, the gap between germline ends came to 7 bases. The CDR3 contains 12 residues. Germline CDR1 MNHEY, CDR2 SMNVEV (reference sequence). The CDR3 DNA is TGTGCCAGCAGTAACTCTGCCTACGAGCAGTACTTC. Its protein product is CASSNSAYEQYF.

The chain joins TRBV4-1 to TRBJ2-7; D is unclear. V lost 0 bases and J 1 base, leaving 13 bases between the germline ends. Per germline, CDR1 MGHRA and CDR2 YSYEKL. CDR3 length: 16 residues. CDR3 sequence reads: CASSQESSALSYEQYF. For the CDR3, the DNA is TGCGCCAGCAGCCAAGAGTCAAGCGCCTTATCCTACGAGCAGTACTTC.

This sequence joins TRBV5-1 and TRBJ1-1, with D uncertain. Germline V gene sequence: CDR1 SGHRS, CDR2 YFSETQ. Deletions cut 0 bases from V and 8 bases from J, with 11 bases between. The CDR3 loop spans 13 amino acids. For the CDR3, the DNA is TGCGCCAGCAGCTTGGACAGTGGAAGGGAAGCTTTCTTT. This encodes CASSLDSGREAFF.

The CDR3 DNA sequence: TGCGCCAGCAGTCTTGGACTAGCGGGTGCTAGCACAGATACGCAGTATTTT. Encoded protein: CASSLGLAGASTDTQYF. V and J are TRBV5-1 and TRBJ2-3, with 11 bases matching TRBD2. Trimming cost V 5 bases and J 0 bases; bases outside gene matches: 8. The CDR3 runs 17 residues. The germline V gene encodes CDR1 SGHRS and CDR2 YFSETQ.

The table lists this clone with a few counts. The chain joins TRBV28 to TRBJ1-5; a weak D match, TRBD1 (5 bases). This CDR3 spans 19 amino acids. From germline, CDR1 is MDHEN and CDR2 SYDVKM. The V end was cut by 7 bases, the J end by 0 bases, with 25 bases between. Here the CDR3 reads CASISSAGRWIYSNQPQHF. CDR3 DNA: TGTGCCAGCATCTCATCCGCAGGGAGGTGGATATATAGCAATCAGCCCCAGCATTTT.

The chain has TRBV7-9 and TRBJ2-2, with 12 nucleotides matching TRBD1. V was clipped by 6 bases and J by 6 bases; unmatched bases: 2. CDR1 and CDR2 (germline): SEHNR, FQNEAQ (reference sequence). There are 14 residues in the CDR3. The CDR3 bases are TGTGCCAGCAGGGGACAGGGGGCTTCCGGGGAGCTGTTTTTT. Its translation is CASRGQGASGELFF.